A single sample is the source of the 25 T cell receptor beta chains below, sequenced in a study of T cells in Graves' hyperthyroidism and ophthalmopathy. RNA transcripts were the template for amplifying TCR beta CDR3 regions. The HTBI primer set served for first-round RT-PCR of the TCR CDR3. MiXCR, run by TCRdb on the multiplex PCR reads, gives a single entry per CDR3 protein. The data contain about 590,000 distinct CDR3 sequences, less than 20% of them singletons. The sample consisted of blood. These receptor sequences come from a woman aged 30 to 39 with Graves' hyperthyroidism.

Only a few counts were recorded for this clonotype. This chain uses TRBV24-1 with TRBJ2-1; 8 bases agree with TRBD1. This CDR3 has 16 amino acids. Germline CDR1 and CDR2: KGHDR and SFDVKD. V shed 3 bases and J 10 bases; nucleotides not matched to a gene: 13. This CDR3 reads CATSDGTGRSPMEQFF. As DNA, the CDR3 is TGTGCCACCAGTGATGGGACAGGCCGCTCCCCGATGGAGCAGTTCTTC.

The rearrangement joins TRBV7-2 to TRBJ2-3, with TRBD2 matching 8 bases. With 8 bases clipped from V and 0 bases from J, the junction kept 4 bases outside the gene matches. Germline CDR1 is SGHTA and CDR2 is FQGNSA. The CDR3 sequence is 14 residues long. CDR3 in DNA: TGTGCCAGCCTCCCTAGCGGGAGCACAGATACGCAGTATTTT. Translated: CASLPSGSTDTQYF.

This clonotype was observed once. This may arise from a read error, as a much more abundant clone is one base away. The CDR3 loop is CARSKDSYGYTF. The CDR3 region has the DNA TGTGCCCGGAGTAAGGACAGCTATGGCTACACCTTC. The rearrangement joins TRBV30 to TRBJ1-2; a weak D match, TRBD1 (6 bases). The CDR3 consists of 12 residues. Germline lookup yields CDR1 GTSNPN and CDR2 SVGIG (reference sequence).

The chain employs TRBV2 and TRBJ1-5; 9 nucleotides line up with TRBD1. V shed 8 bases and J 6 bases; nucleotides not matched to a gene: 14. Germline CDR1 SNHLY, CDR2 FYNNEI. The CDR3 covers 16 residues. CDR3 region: CASQKGWTGVVQPQHF. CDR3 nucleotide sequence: TGTGCCAGCCAAAAGGGGTGGACAGGGGTCGTTCAGCCCCAGCATTTT.

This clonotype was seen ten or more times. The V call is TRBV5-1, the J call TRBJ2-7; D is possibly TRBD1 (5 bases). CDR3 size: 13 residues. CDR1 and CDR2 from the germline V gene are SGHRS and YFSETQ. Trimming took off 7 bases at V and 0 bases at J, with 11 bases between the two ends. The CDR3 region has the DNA TGCGCCAGCGGATACAGGAGCTCCTACGAGCAGTACTTC. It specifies CASGYRSSYEQYF.

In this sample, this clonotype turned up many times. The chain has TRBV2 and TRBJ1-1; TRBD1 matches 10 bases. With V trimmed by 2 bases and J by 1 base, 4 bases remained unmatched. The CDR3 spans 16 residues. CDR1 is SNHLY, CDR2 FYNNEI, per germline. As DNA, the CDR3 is TGTGCCAGCAGTGAAAGGGACAGGGGAGGGAACACTGAAGCTTTCTTT. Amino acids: CASSERDRGGNTEAFF.

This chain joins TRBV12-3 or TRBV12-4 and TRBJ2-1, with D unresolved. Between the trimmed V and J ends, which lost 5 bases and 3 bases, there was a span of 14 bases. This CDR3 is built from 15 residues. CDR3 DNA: TGTGCCAGCAGTGTCCCGGTGGGCCTCTACAATGAGCAGTTCTTC. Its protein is CASSVPVGLYNEQFF.

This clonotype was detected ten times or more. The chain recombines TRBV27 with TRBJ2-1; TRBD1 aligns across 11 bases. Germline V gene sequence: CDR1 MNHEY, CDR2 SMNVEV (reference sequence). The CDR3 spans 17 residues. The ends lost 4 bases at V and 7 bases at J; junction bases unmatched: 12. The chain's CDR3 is CASSSYSGTGGSNEQFF. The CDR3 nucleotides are TGTGCCAGCAGTTCCTACTCCGGGACAGGGGGTAGTAATGAGCAGTTCTTC.

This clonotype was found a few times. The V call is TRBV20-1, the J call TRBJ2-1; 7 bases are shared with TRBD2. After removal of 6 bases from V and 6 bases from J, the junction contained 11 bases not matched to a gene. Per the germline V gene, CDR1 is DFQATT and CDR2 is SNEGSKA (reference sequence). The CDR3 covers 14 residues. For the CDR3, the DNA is TGCAGTGCCTTCACTAGCGCGAGTGCCAATGAGCAGTTCTTC. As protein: CSAFTSASANEQFF.

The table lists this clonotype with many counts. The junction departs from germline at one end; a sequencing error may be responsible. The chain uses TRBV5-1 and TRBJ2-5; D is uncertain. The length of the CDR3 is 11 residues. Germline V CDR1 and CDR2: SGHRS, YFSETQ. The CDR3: CASSVQETQYF. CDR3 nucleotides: TGTGCCAGCAGCGTCCAAGAGACCCAGTACTTC.

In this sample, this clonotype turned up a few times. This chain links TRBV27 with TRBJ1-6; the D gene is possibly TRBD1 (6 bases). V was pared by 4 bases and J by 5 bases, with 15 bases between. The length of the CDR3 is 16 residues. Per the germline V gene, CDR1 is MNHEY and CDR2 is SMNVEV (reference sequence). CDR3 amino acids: CASSSPQGRDNSPLHF. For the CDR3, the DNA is TGTGCCAGCAGTTCCCCACAGGGCAGGGATAATTCACCCCTCCACTTT.

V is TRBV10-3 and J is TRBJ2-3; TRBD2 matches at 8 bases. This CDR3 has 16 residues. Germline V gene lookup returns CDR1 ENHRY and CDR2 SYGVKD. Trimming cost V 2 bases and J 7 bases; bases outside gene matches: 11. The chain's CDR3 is CAISETGTSYTNTQYF. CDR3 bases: TGTGCCATCAGTGAGACGGGGACTAGTTACACGAATACGCAGTATTTT.

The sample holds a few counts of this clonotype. The CDR3 loop reads CASSLGLAGVVPTYEQYF. The CDR3 region has the DNA TGTGCCAGCAGCCTGGGACTAGCGGGAGTTGTTCCTACCTACGAGCAGTACTTC. The chain combines TRBV7-9 with TRBJ2-7; 14 positions agree with TRBD2. J lost 2 bases, V lost 5 bases, and 11 bases had no gene match. Germline loops: CDR1 SEHNR, CDR2 FQNEAQ (reference sequence). The length of the CDR3 is 18 residues.

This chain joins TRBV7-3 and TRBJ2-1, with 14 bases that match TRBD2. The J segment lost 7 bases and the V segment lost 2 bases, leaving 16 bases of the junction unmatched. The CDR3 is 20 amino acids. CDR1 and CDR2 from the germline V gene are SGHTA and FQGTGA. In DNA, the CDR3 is TGTGCCAGCAGCTTAGATTCGACTAGCGGGAGGGCCGGCGCAGGGAATGAGCAGTTCTTC. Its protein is CASSLDSTSGRAGAGNEQFF.

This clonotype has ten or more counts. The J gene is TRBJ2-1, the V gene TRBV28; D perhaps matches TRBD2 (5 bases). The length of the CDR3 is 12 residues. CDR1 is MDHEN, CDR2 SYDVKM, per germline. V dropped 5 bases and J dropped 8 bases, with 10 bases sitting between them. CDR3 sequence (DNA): TGTGCCAGCAGTGAAAACGGGGATGAGCAGTTCTTC. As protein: CASSENGDEQFF.

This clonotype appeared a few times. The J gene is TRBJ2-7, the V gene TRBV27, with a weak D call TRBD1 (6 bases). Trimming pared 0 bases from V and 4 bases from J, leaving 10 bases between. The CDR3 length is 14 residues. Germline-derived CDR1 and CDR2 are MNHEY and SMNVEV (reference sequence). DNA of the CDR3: TGTGCCAGCAGTTTATCGGAGGACAGTTACGAGCAGTACTTC. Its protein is CASSLSEDSYEQYF.

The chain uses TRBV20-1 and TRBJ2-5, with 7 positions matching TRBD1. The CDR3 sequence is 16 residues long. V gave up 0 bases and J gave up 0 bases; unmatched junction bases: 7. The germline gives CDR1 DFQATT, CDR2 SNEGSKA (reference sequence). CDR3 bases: TGCAGTGCTAGAGATAGAGTGGGACAGTACCAAGAGACCCAGTACTTC. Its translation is CSARDRVGQYQETQYF.

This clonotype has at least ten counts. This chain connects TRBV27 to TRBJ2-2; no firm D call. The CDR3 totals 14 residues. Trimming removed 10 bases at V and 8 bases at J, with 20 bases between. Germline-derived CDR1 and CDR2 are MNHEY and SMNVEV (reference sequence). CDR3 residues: CATMTSLTGGELFF. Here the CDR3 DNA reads TGTGCCACCATGACATCCCTTACTGGTGGGGAGCTGTTTTTT.

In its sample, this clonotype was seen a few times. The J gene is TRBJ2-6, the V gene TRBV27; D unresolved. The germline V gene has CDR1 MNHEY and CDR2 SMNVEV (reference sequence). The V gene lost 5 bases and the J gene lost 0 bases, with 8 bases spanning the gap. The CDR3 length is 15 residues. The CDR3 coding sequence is TGTGCCAGCAGTCCACGGCGCTCTGGGGCCAACGTCCTGACTTTC. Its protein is CASSPRRSGANVLTF.

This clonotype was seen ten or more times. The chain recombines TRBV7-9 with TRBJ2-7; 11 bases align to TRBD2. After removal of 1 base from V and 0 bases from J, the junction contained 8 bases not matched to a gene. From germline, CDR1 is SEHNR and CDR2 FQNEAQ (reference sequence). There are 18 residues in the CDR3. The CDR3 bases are TGTGCCAGCAGCTTAGGGTCCGGGACTAGCGGAAGCTCCTACGAGCAGTACTTC. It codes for CASSLGSGTSGSSYEQYF.

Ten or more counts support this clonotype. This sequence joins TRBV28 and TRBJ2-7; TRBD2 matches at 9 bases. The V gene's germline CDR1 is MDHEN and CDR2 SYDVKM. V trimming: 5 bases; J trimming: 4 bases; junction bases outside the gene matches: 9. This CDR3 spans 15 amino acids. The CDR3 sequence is CASSPPLAGGYEQYF. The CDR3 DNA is TGTGCCAGCAGTCCCCCTCTGGCGGGAGGGTACGAGCAGTACTTC.

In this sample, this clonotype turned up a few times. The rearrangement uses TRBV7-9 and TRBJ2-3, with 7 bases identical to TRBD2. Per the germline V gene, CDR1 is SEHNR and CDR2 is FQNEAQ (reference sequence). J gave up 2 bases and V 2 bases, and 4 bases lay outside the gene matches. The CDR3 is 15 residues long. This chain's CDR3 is CASSLPAGNTDTQYF. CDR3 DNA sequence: TGTGCCAGCAGCTTACCAGCGGGAAACACAGATACGCAGTATTTT. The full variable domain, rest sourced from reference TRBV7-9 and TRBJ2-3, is DTGVSQNPRHKITKRGQNVTFRCDPISEHNRLYWYRQTLGQGPEFLTYFQNEAQLEKSRLLSDRFSAERPKGSFSTLEIQRTEQGDSAMYLCASSLPAGNTDTQYFGPGTRLTVL.

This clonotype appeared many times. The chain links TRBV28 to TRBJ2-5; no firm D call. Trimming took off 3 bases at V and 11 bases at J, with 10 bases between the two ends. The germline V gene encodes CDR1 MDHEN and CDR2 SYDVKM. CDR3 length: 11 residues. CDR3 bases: TGTGCCAGCAGTTTGGAAGGGTATCAGTACTTC. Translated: CASSLEGYQYF.

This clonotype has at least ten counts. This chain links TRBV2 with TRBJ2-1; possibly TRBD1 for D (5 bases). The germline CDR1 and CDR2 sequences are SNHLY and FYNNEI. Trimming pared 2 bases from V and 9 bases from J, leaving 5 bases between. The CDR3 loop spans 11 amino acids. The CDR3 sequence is CASSEQGEQFF. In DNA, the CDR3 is TGTGCCAGCAGTGAACAGGGTGAGCAGTTCTTC.

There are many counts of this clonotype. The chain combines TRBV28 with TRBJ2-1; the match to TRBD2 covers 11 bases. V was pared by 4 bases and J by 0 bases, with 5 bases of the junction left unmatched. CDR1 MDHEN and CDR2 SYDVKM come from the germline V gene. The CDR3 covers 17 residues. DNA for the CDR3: TGTGCCAGCAGTTCGTTTGGACTAGCGGGCTCCTACAATGAGCAGTTCTTC. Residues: CASSSFGLAGSYNEQFF.